These T cell receptor beta chains were read from a single sample in a study of monozygotic twins with cystic fibrosis. Only in-frame clones appear in the TCRdb table, and some are missing; sequencing was by immunoSEQ multiplex PCR. Seen here are roughly 11,000 clones, about 96% observed once, and the top ten hold approximately 0.8%. Sequenced input: blood. The receptor source for this set is a boy between 5 and 17 years old with cystic fibrosis. Both conserved end residues are part of each CDR3. The order of the fields is D gene, clone size, V gene, J gene, CDR3 protein, CDR3 DNA. A D gene is named only where the DNA matches it firmly. Rows give clone size only sometimes, using once, few, many, or a class for an expanded clone.

d_call: -
clone_size: -
v_call: TRBV28
j_call: TRBJ1-5
cdr3_aa: CASSLPPGNQPQHF
cdr3_nt: TGTGCCAGCAGTTTACCGCCCGGCAATCAGCCCCAGCATTTT

d_call: TRBD2
clone_size: -
v_call: TRBV6-4
j_call: TRBJ2-7
cdr3_aa: CASSGKREGHEQYF
cdr3_nt: TGTGCCAGCAGTGGTAAGCGGGAGGGACACGAGCAGTACTTC

d_call: TRBD1
clone_size: -
v_call: TRBV5-1
j_call: TRBJ2-2
cdr3_aa: CASSATTGEGELFF
cdr3_nt: TGCGCCAGCAGTGCCACCACAGGGGAAGGGGAGCTGTTTTTT

d_call: TRBD2
clone_size: -
v_call: TRBV19
j_call: TRBJ2-1
cdr3_aa: CASSIEGTSGSYNEQFF
cdr3_nt: TGTGCCAGTAGTATTGAGGGGACTAGCGGTTCCTACAATGAGCAGTTCTTC

d_call: -
clone_size: -
v_call: TRBV11-3
j_call: TRBJ1-2
cdr3_aa: CASSGAGQDGYTF
cdr3_nt: TGTGCCAGCAGTGGAGCAGGGCAAGACGGCTACACCTTC

d_call: -
clone_size: -
v_call: TRBV6-5
j_call: TRBJ1-1
cdr3_aa: CASSYEVRGTEAFF
cdr3_nt: TGTGCCAGCAGTTACGAAGTGCGGGGCACTGAAGCTTTCTTT

d_call: TRBD1
clone_size: -
v_call: TRBV5-1
j_call: TRBJ2-6
cdr3_aa: CASSPGQGLGGANVLTF
cdr3_nt: TGCGCCAGCAGCCCCGGACAGGGGCTGGGTGGGGCCAACGTCCTGACTTTC

d_call: -
clone_size: once
v_call: TRBV14
j_call: TRBJ2-3
cdr3_aa: CASSQESGPITDTQYF
cdr3_nt: TGTGCCAGCAGCCAAGAAAGCGGACCGATCACAGATACGCAGTATTTT

d_call: TRBD1
clone_size: -
v_call: TRBV5-1
j_call: TRBJ1-6
cdr3_aa: CASSLGEGAGNSPLHF
cdr3_nt: TGCGCCAGCAGCTTGGGGGAGGGGGCCGGTAATTCACCCCTCCACTTT

d_call: -
clone_size: -
v_call: TRBV30
j_call: TRBJ2-7
cdr3_aa: CAWSVGQVEQYF
cdr3_nt: TGTGCCTGGAGTGTGGGGCAGGTCGAGCAGTACTTC

d_call: -
clone_size: -
v_call: TRBV27
j_call: TRBJ2-7
cdr3_aa: CVVMAGSSYEQYF
cdr3_nt: TGCGTAGTTATGGCGGGGAGCTCCTACGAGCAGTACTTC

d_call: -
clone_size: -
v_call: TRBV28
j_call: TRBJ2-3
cdr3_aa: CASSLSPATDTQYF
cdr3_nt: TGTGCCAGCAGTTTAAGCCCAGCCACAGATACGCAGTATTTT

d_call: -
clone_size: -
v_call: TRBV2
j_call: TRBJ1-3
cdr3_aa: CASSRVSSGNTIYF
cdr3_nt: TGTGCCAGCAGTCGCGTGAGCTCTGGAAACACCATATATTTT

d_call: TRBD1
clone_size: -
v_call: TRBV2
j_call: TRBJ1-6
cdr3_aa: CASSLQGANSPLHF
cdr3_nt: TGTGCCAGCAGCTTACAGGGGGCGAATTCACCCCTCCACTTT

d_call: -
clone_size: -
v_call: TRBV19
j_call: TRBJ2-6
cdr3_aa: CASTAGASGANVLTF
cdr3_nt: TGTGCCAGTACTGCAGGGGCGAGTGGGGCCAACGTCCTGACTTTC

d_call: TRBD1
clone_size: -
v_call: TRBV18
j_call: TRBJ1-2
cdr3_aa: CASSQERTGPNYGYTF
cdr3_nt: TGTGCCAGCTCACAAGAAAGGACAGGACCTAACTATGGCTACACCTTC

d_call: -
clone_size: -
v_call: TRBV2
j_call: TRBJ1-3
cdr3_aa: CASRGGMNSGNTIYF
cdr3_nt: TGTGCCAGCAGAGGGGGAATGAACTCTGGAAACACCATATATTTT

d_call: TRBD2
clone_size: -
v_call: TRBV19
j_call: TRBJ2-7
cdr3_aa: CASSVSGSSYEQYF
cdr3_nt: TGTGCCAGTAGTGTGAGCGGGAGTAGCTACGAGCAGTACTTC

d_call: -
clone_size: -
v_call: TRBV4-1
j_call: TRBJ1-5
cdr3_aa: CASSQGLQGGQPQHF
cdr3_nt: TGCGCCAGCAGCCAAGGACTCCAGGGAGGTCAGCCCCAGCATTTT

d_call: -
clone_size: -
v_call: TRBV9
j_call: TRBJ2-2
cdr3_aa: CASSVVGASPGTGELFF
cdr3_nt: TGTGCCAGCAGCGTAGTGGGTGCTAGTCCGGGCACCGGGGAGCTGTTTTTT

d_call: -
clone_size: -
v_call: TRBV4-1
j_call: TRBJ1-4
cdr3_aa: CASSQASHATNEKLFF
cdr3_nt: TGCGCCAGCAGCCAAGCTTCCCATGCAACTAATGAAAAACTGTTTTTT